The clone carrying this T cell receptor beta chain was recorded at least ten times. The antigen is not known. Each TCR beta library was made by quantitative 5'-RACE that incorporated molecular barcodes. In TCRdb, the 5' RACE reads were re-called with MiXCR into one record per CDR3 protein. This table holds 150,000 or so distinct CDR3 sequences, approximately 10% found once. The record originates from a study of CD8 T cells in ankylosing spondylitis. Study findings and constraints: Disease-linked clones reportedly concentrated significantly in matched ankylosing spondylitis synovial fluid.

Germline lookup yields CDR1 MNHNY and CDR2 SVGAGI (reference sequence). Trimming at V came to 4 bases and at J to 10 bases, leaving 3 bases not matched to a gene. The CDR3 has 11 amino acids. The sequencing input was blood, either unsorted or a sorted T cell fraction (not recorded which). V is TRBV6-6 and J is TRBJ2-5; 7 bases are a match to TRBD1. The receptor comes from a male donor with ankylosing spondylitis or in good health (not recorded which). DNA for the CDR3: TGTGCCAGCAGTTCTCGGACAGGCCAGTACTTC. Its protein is CASSSRTGQYF.